This T cell receptor (beta chain) appears in the sequencing data of a study of T cell responses to AZD1222 COVID-19 vaccine. Comments on this clone: What it binds is unknown.

Assay used: immunoSEQ multiplex PCR; TCRdb lists only in-frame clones, some missing. The sample yields approximately 89,000 clones, about nine tenths seen once. The study's findings and limits: Nearly half of spike-specific TCRs reportedly target unmutated variant regions. The donors showed a predominance of white British ancestry and of females, with possible underestimation of clonal diversity.

Germline CDR1 and CDR2: SGDLS and YYNGEE. V lost 0 bases to trimming and J lost 4 bases, with 19 bases between them. The CDR3 extends over 18 amino acids. This chain connects TRBV9 to TRBJ1-4; tentative D call: TRBD1 (5 bases). Sample: peripheral blood, taken 28 days after the second AZD1222 dose. This clonotype was sampled from an adult who received the AZD1222 COVID-19 vaccine. The CDR3 loop is CASSVAPRGGSGNEKLFF. In DNA form, the CDR3 reads TGTGCCAGCAGCGTAGCCCCACGGGGGGGGTCGGGTAATGAAAAACTGTTTTTT.